A single T cell receptor (beta chain) is shown here with its context. These data originate in a study of CD8+ T cells in alopecia areata. Turning to the study itself: At a dose of 5 to 10 mg twice daily, oral tofacitinib was given to treated patients.

Peripheral blood and lesional scalp punch biopsies came from alopecia areata patients. Extracted RNA was reverse transcribed into cDNA, the sequencing template. Sequenced by immunoSEQ multiplex PCR; TCRdb stores in-frame clones only, minus some. The sample contains roughly 5,700 clones, around 60% of which appear only once. This CDR3 has 16 residues. Trimming pared 1 base from V and 3 bases from J, leaving 14 bases between. Germline V lookup: CDR1 SGHTA, CDR2 FQGTGA. Specimen: skin. The TCR comes from a human donor with alopecia areata. The V call is TRBV7-3, the J call TRBJ2-3; D may match TRBD1 or TRBD2 (6 bases each). DNA of the CDR3: TGTGCCAGCAGCTTAATGTCCGGGGGCGTAACAGATACGCAGTATTTT. It codes for CASSLMSGGVTDTQYF.